What follows are 29 T cell receptor beta chains derived from one specimen sequenced in a study of shared clonotypes between healthy human individuals. TCRdb keeps only in-frame clones here, not all; method: immunoSEQ multiplex PCR. Among 2 million to 3 million clones listed, approximately 93% were seen once. Sequenced material: naive CD4+ T cells from PBMCs. Regarding subset: CD45RA+ positively selected. These receptor sequences come from a man younger than 30 in good health. Some clones in this sample may be carry-over from other donors' samples.

Comments on this clone: The sample has other DNA sequences that encode this CDR3 too. CDR3 DNA sequence: TGCGCCAGCAGCTTGGGGTCAGGGGGTTCCACAGATACGCAGTATTTT. Encoded protein: CASSLGSGGSTDTQYF. The genes are TRBV5-1 and TRBJ2-3; 7 bases align to TRBD1. The CDR3 extends over 16 amino acids. V shed 0 bases, J shed 2 bases, and the junction held 6 bases outside the gene matches. Germline assignment: CDR1 SGHRS and CDR2 YFSETQ.

The chain couples TRBV2 to TRBJ2-3; a weak D match, TRBD2 (6 bases). V lost 5 bases, J lost 0 bases, and 15 bases lay in between. The CDR3 totals 16 residues. In germline, CDR1 is SNHLY, CDR2 FYNNEI. CDR3 protein: CASSFRGSGSTDTQYF. DNA for the CDR3: TGTGCCAGCAGTTTCCGCGGTAGCGGTAGCACAGATACGCAGTATTTT.

The rearrangement uses TRBV6-5 and TRBJ1-1; maybe TRBD1 (5 bases). CDR1 and CDR2 (germline): MNHEY, SVGAGI. The V gene lost 7 bases and the J gene lost 8 bases, with 11 bases spanning the gap. The CDR3 sequence is 11 residues long. The CDR3 region has the DNA TGTGCCAGCACCGACAGCCTGGAAGCTTTCTTT. Protein product: CASTDSLEAFF.

The V gene is TRBV4-3, the J gene TRBJ2-3; the match to TRBD2 covers 15 bases. J lost 4 bases, V lost 2 bases, and 10 bases had no gene match. The CDR3 runs 19 residues. The germline CDR1 and CDR2 sequences are LGHNA and YSLEER. As DNA, the CDR3 is TGCGCCAGCAGCCAAAACCCCCGGACTAGCGGGAGGGCATCAGATACGCAGTATTTT. It is translated as CASSQNPRTSGRASDTQYF.

V is TRBV6-5 and J is TRBJ1-1; a weak D match, TRBD1 (6 bases). CDR1 is MNHEY, CDR2 SVGAGI, per germline. The ends were cut back, 7 bases at V and 0 bases at J, with 12 bases in the middle. There are 14 residues in the CDR3. The CDR3 is CASTPNRVNTEAFF. DNA of the CDR3: TGTGCCAGCACCCCTAACAGGGTGAACACTGAAGCTTTCTTT.

The J gene is TRBJ2-5, the V gene TRBV6-1; TRBD1 matches 8 bases. Germline-derived CDR1 and CDR2 are MNHNS and SASEGT. The junction had 6 bases not matched to a gene; V was cut back by 2 bases and J by 1 base. The CDR3 contains 16 residues. The CDR3 here is CASSEPGGESQETQYF. The CDR3 DNA reads TGTGCCAGCAGTGAACCAGGGGGCGAATCCCAAGAGACCCAGTACTTC.

CDR3 amino acids: CASITGGGLSTEAFF. The CDR3 region has the DNA TGTGCCAGCATAACCGGGGGGGGGCTGAGCACTGAAGCTTTCTTT. The J gene is TRBJ1-1, the V gene TRBV28; D might be TRBD1 (6 bases). Germline CDR1 reads MDHEN; CDR2 reads SYDVKM. The CDR3 consists of 15 residues. Trimming pared 7 bases from V and 4 bases from J, leaving 19 bases between.

As concerns this clone: At the DNA level, this CDR3 is encoded by other sequences in the same sample as well. This sequence joins TRBV5-6 and TRBJ1-5; a possible D gene is TRBD1 (5 bases). The CDR3 is 13 residues long. V lost 4 bases and J 2 bases, leaving 7 bases between the germline ends. Germline CDR1 SGHDT, CDR2 YYEEEE. The CDR3 DNA follows: TGTGCCAGCAGCCGGGGGGGCAATCAGCCCCAGCATTTT. Translating gives CASSRGGNQPQHF. The full variable domain, its missing parts supplied by reference TRBV5-6 and TRBJ1-5, is DAGVTQSPTHLIKTRGQQVTLRCSPKSGHDTVSWYQQALGQGPQFIFQYYEEEERQRGNFPDRFSGHQFPNYSSELNVNALLLGDSALYLCASSRGGNQPQHFGDGTRLSIL.

This clone was observed once. The chain uses TRBV6-1 and TRBJ2-7; 9 nucleotides line up with TRBD1. Per germline, CDR1 MNHNS and CDR2 SASEGT. The CDR3 is 14 residues long. V lost 6 bases, J lost 3 bases, and 6 bases stayed unmatched. The CDR3 region is CASRTGGSGYEQYF. CDR3 in DNA: TGTGCCAGCAGGACAGGGGGTTCGGGCTACGAGCAGTACTTC.

The chain carries TRBV6-1 and TRBJ1-1; D is possibly TRBD1 (5 bases). Germline V lookup: CDR1 MNHNS, CDR2 SASEGT. The CDR3 is 15 residues long. Trimming left V 7 bases short and J 4 bases short, with 19 bases between. This chain's CDR3 is CASIRLLGGGTEAFF. The CDR3 bases are TGTGCCAGCATCCGACTCCTTGGGGGGGGCACTGAAGCTTTCTTT.

The rearrangement links TRBV5-8 to TRBJ1-5, with D tentatively TRBD1 (5 bases). The CDR3 contains 13 residues. V shed 3 bases and J shed 7 bases, with 11 bases lying between them. Germline lookup yields CDR1 SGHTS and CDR2 YDEGEE. The DNA for the CDR3 is TGTGCCAGCAGCTCCGAGGGGCGACAGCCCCAGCATTTT. Translating it yields CASSSEGRQPQHF.

The J gene is TRBJ1-4, the V gene TRBV5-6; no firm D call. V lost 0 bases and J lost 7, with 22 bases in between. The germline CDR1 and CDR2 sequences are SGHDT and YYEEEE. This CDR3 spans 18 amino acids. CDR3 in DNA: TGTGCCAGCAGCTTGGTGGCAGGAGGCCCGGGGTCGGGTGAAAAACTGTTTTTT. This gives the protein CASSLVAGGPGSGEKLFF.

The genes are TRBV28 and TRBJ2-7; D gene uncertain. Germline-derived CDR1 and CDR2 are MDHEN and SYDVKM. The CDR3 is made up of 13 amino acids. Trimming left V 1 base short and J 4 bases short, with 8 bases between. The CDR3 is CASSLYGSYEQYF. As DNA, the CDR3 is TGTGCCAGCAGTTTATATGGGTCGTACGAGCAGTACTTC.

Regarding this clone: At the DNA level, this CDR3 is encoded by other sequences in the same sample as well. The rearrangement links TRBV7-2 to TRBJ2-5; D unclear. Germline V gene sequence: CDR1 SGHTA, CDR2 FQGNSA. This CDR3 has 12 amino acids. V lost 2 bases and J lost 5, with 6 bases in between. The CDR3 here is CASSLFRETQYF. The CDR3, as DNA: TGTGCCAGCAGCTTATTTAGGGAGACCCAGTACTTC.

The chain recombines TRBV11-2 with TRBJ2-2, with 9 bases identical to TRBD1. J was trimmed by 8 bases and V by 5 bases; bases with no gene match: 6. CDR1 is SGHAT and CDR2 is FQNNGV in the germline V gene. CDR3 length: 14 residues. For the CDR3, the DNA is TGTGCCAGCAGCCCCGACAGGGGGATTGGGGAGCTGTTTTTT. It translates to CASSPDRGIGELFF.

The chain is built from TRBV7-9 and TRBJ1-2, with a possible D match to TRBD1 (5 bases). This CDR3 has 14 amino acids. V dropped 5 bases and J dropped 4 bases, with 14 bases sitting between them. The germline CDR1 and CDR2 sequences are SEHNR and FQNEAQ (reference sequence). Here the CDR3 DNA reads TGTGCCAGCAGCCTCCCGGGACGGTCCTATGGCTACACCTTC. It translates to CASSLPGRSYGYTF.

V usage is TRBV7-9 and J usage is TRBJ2-7; D is tentatively TRBD1 or TRBD2 (5 bases each). Trimming removed 0 bases from V and 5 bases from J, with 20 bases in between. CDR1 and CDR2 (germline): SEHNR, FQNEAQ (reference sequence). This CDR3 contains 17 residues. CDR3 in DNA: TGTGCCAGCAGCTTAGCTGGGGACCCTCCCCTGAGGGACGAGCAGTACTTC. Translation: CASSLAGDPPLRDEQYF.

The CDR3 nucleotides are TGCAGTTACAGGACAGGGTCGGGCTACACCTTC. It yields the protein CSYRTGSGYTF. The chain is built from TRBV20-1 and TRBJ1-2, with TRBD1 matching over 8 bases. The V gene's germline CDR1 is DFQATT and CDR2 SNEGSKA (reference sequence). The V gene end was trimmed by 8 bases and the J gene end by 8 bases; junction bases not matched to a gene: 7. This CDR3 comprises 11 residues.

V gene TRBV27 combines with J gene TRBJ1-4; 9 positions match TRBD1. V shed 4 bases and J 2 bases; nucleotides not matched to a gene: 2. CDR3 length equals 15 residues. Per germline, CDR1 MNHEY and CDR2 SMNVEV (reference sequence). CDR3 nucleotide sequence: TGTGCCAGCAGTTCACAGGGGGCTACTAATGAAAAACTGTTTTTT. Protein product: CASSSQGATNEKLFF. Together with reference TRBV27 and TRBJ1-4, the CDR3 gives the full variable domain: EAQVTQNPRYLITVTGKKLTVTCSQNMNHEYMSWYRQDPGLGLRQIYYSMNVEVTDKGDVPEGYKVSRKEKRNFPLILESPSPNQTSLYFCASSSQGATNEKLFFGSGTQLSVL.

This chain connects TRBV7-9 to TRBJ2-7; 8 bases align to TRBD2. J gave up 3 bases and V 1 base, and 8 bases lay outside the gene matches. The CDR3 sequence is 16 residues long. Germline assignment: CDR1 SEHNR and CDR2 FQNEAQ (reference sequence). For the CDR3, the DNA is TGTGCCAGCAGCTTAGGGGCGGAGCGGGGGCTCTACGAGCAGTACTTC. It translates to CASSLGAERGLYEQYF.

The chain couples TRBV5-5 to TRBJ2-3; tentative D call: TRBD1 (5 bases). Trimming removed 3 bases from V and 4 bases from J, with 15 bases in between. CDR3 size: 15 residues. Germline V gene data show CDR1 as SGHKS and CDR2 as YYEKEE (reference sequence). CDR3 in DNA: TGTGCCAGCAGCTGGCTGGCAGGGTTACCAGATACGCAGTATTTT. Amino acid sequence: CASSWLAGLPDTQYF.

The chain has TRBV7-9 and TRBJ2-7; 9 nucleotides match TRBD1. The CDR3 totals 14 residues. Germline CDR1 is SEHNR and CDR2 is FQNEAQ (reference sequence). V lost 5 bases, J lost 7 bases, and 9 bases stayed unmatched. CDR3 sequence reads: CASSQDRGVGEQYF. CDR3 sequence (DNA): TGTGCCAGCAGCCAGGACAGGGGAGTAGGAGAGCAGTACTTC.

Of note for this clone: The same CDR3 also results from other DNA sequences found in this sample. V is TRBV28 and J is TRBJ1-2; D is uncertain. V dropped 7 bases and J dropped 4 bases, with 10 bases sitting between them. Per germline, CDR1 MDHEN and CDR2 SYDVKM. The CDR3 is 12 residues long. This chain's CDR3 is CASTGVGYGYTF. The CDR3 DNA sequence: TGTGCCAGCACCGGGGTTGGCTATGGCTACACCTTC.

The chain links TRBV19 to TRBJ2-3; D is ambiguous. This CDR3 spans 12 amino acids. V gave up 7 bases and J gave up 3 bases, with 8 bases separating them. In germline, CDR1 is LNHDA, CDR2 SQIVND (reference sequence). The CDR3 DNA reads as TGTGCCAGTAACGTTGGGACAGATACGCAGTATTTT. Its translation: CASNVGTDTQYF.

For this clone: One end of the junction varies from germline; a read error may be responsible. The V and J genes are TRBV5-4 and TRBJ2-2; tentative D call: TRBD1 (7 bases). The CDR3 has 15 residues. CDR1 and CDR2 from the germline V gene are SGHNT and YYREEE (reference sequence). In DNA, the CDR3 is TGTGCCTGCAGTCGTGGGGGGACAGATAACGGGGAGCTGTTTTTT. As protein: CACSRGGTDNGELFF.

This clone was observed once. This same CDR3 is encoded by further DNA sequences in the sample. The chain links TRBV4-3 to TRBJ2-3; a weak D match, TRBD1 (5 bases). The V and J ends lost 4 bases and 3 bases respectively, with 8 bases between them. The CDR3 has 13 amino acids. CDR1 and CDR2 (germline): LGHNA, YSLEER. CDR3 nucleotides: TGCGCCAGCAGCCGCCAGGGTACAGATACGCAGTATTTT. As protein: CASSRQGTDTQYF.

The chain has TRBV6-1 and TRBJ2-2, with a weak D call TRBD1 (6 bases). Germline V gene data show CDR1 as MNHNS and CDR2 as SASEGT. Trimming took 2 bases from V and 5 from J, leaving 15 bases between them. There are 16 residues in the CDR3. The CDR3 loop reads CASSEPRGVRTGELFF. CDR3 nucleotides: TGTGCCAGCAGTGAACCCAGGGGAGTGCGGACCGGGGAGCTGTTTTTT.

CDR3 in DNA: TGCGCCAGCAGTCCCGATAAGCGGGAGGGCCGCACAGATACGCAGTATTTT. This sequence encodes CASSPDKREGRTDTQYF. The chain links TRBV23-1 to TRBJ2-3; TRBD2 aligns across 10 bases. TRBV23-1 is flagged as an ORF with uncertain function. V dropped 4 bases and J dropped 1; count of bases not matched to a gene: 8. The CDR3 sequence is 17 residues long.

This sequence joins TRBV5-1 and TRBJ2-7; a weak D match, TRBD2 (5 bases). The CDR3 runs to 13 residues. Germline V gene sequence: CDR1 SGHRS, CDR2 YFSETQ. Deletions cut 0 bases from V and 7 bases from J, with 11 bases between. CDR3 nucleotide sequence: TGCGCCAGCAGCTTGGTACTAGTCGGGGAGCAGTACTTC. Residues: CASSLVLVGEQYF.